This TCR beta chain was identified in a study of graft-versus-host responses after intestinal transplantation. The table came from immunoSEQ multiplex PCR; TCRdb's copy has only in-frame clones and leaves some out. The sample includes 39,000 or so clones, 93% of them seen just once. A single count supports this clone. No antigen is known for it. This specimen consisted of unstimulated CD8+ T cells sorted from spleen or lymph node cells, obtained before transplant. The receptor was isolated from a human donor who was the organ donor for an intestinal transplant.

This CDR3 reads CASSRVGGVGETQYF. The CDR3 DNA sequence: TGTGCCAGCAGCCGTGTTGGGGGGGTAGGGGAGACCCAGTACTTC. The chain has TRBV7-9 and TRBJ2-5, with 7 nucleotides matching TRBD2. Per the germline V gene, CDR1 is SEHNR and CDR2 is FQNEAQ (reference sequence). V dropped 5 bases and J dropped 5; count of bases not matched to a gene: 11. The CDR3 is 15 residues long. Complete variable domain (other parts from reference TRBV7-9 and TRBJ2-5): DTGVSQNPRHKITKRGQNVTFRCDPISEHNRLYWYRQTLGQGPEFLTYFQNEAQLEKSRLLSDRFSAERPKGSFSTLEIQRTEQGDSAMYLCASSRVGGVGETQYFGPGTRLLVL.